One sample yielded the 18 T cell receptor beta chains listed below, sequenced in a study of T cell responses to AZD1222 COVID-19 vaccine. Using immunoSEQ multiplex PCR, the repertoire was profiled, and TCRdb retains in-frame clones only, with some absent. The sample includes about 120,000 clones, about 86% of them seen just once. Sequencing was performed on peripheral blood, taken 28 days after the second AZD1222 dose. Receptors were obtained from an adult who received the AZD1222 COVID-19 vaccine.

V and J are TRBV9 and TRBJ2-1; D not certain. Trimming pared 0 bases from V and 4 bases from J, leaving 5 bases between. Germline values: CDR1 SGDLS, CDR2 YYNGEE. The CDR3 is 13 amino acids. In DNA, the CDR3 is TGTGCCAGCAGCGTAGATGGTTACAATGAGCAGTTCTTC. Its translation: CASSVDGYNEQFF. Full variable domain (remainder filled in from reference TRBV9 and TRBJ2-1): DSGVTQTPKHLITATGQRVTLRCSPRSGDLSVYWYQQSLDQGLQFLIQYYNGEERAKGNILERFSAQQFPDLHSELNLSSLELGDSALYFCASSVDGYNEQFFGPGTRLTVL.

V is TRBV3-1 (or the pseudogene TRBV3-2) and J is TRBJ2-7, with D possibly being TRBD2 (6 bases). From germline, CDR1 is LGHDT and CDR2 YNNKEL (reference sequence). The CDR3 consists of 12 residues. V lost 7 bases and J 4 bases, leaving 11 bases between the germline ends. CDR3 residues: CASTGGFYEQYF. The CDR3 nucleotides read TGTGCCAGCACCGGGGGTTTTTACGAGCAGTACTTC.

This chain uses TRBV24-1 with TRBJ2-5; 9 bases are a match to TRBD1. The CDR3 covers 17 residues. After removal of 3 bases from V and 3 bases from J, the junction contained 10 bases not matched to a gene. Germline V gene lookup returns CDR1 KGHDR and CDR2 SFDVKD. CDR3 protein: CATSDPPGQGLEETQYF. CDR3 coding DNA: TGTGCCACCAGTGATCCTCCGGGACAGGGACTGGAAGAGACCCAGTACTTC.

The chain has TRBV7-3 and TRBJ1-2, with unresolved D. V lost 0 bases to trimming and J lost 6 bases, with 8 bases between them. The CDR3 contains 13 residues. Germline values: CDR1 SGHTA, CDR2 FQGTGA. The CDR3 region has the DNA TGTGCCAGCAGCTTAACGGGGAAGGATGGCTACACCTTC. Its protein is CASSLTGKDGYTF.

The CDR3 sequence: CASSPGAGLNSPLHF. The CDR3 DNA sequence: TGTGCCAGCAGCCCGGGAGCAGGCCTTAATTCACCCCTCCACTTT. The chain uses TRBV11-3 and TRBJ1-6; D remains ambiguous. The CDR3 runs 15 residues. Per germline, CDR1 SGHNT and CDR2 YENEEA. V was trimmed by 5 bases and J by 6 bases, leaving 14 bases between them.

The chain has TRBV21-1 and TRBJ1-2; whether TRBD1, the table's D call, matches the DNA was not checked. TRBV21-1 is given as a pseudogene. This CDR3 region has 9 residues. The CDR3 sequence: CASSPQGGF. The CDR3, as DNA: TGTGCCAGCAGCCCACAGGGTGGTTTC.

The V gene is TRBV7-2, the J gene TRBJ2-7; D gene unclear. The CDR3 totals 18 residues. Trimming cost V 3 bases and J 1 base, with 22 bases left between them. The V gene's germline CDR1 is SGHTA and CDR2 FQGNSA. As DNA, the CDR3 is TGTGCCAGCAGCTTCTACGTTAGCTTTGGTAGTTTTTCCTACGAGCAGTACTTC. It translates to CASSFYVSFGSFSYEQYF.

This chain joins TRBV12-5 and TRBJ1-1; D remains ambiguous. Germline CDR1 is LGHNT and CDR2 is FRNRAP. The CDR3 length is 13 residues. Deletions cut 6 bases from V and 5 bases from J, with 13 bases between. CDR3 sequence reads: CASGYSEDTEAFF. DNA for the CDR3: TGTGCTAGTGGATACTCCGAGGATACTGAAGCTTTCTTT.

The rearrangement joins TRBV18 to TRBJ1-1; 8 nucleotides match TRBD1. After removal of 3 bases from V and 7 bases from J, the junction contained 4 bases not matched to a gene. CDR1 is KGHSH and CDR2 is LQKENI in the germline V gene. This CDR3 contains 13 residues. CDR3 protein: CASSPTGADEAFF. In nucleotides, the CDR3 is TGTGCCAGCTCACCGACAGGGGCCGATGAAGCTTTCTTT.

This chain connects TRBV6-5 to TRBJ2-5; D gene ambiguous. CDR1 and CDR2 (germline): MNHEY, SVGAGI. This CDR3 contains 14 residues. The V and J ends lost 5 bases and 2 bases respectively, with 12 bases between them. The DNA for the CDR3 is TGTGCCAGCAGTAGAACAGTCACTCAAGAGACCCAGTACTTC. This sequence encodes CASSRTVTQETQYF.

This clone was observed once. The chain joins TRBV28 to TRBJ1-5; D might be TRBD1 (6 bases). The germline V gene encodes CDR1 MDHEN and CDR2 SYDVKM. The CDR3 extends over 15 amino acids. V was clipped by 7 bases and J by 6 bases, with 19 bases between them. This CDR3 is CASTPAGASVQPQHF. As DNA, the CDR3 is TGTGCCAGCACTCCCGCGGGGGCGTCCGTTCAGCCCCAGCATTTT.

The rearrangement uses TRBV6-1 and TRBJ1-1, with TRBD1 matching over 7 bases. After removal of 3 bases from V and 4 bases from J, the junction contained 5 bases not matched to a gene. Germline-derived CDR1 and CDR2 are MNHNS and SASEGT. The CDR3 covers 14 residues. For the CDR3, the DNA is TGTGCCAGCAGTGACAGGGGGGCGAGCACTGAAGCTTTCTTT. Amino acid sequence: CASSDRGASTEAFF.

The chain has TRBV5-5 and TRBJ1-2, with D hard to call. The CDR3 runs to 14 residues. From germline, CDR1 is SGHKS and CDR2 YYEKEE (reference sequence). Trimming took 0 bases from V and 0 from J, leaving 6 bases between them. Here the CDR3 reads CASSLDGANYGYTF. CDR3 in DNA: TGTGCCAGCAGCTTGGACGGTGCTAACTATGGCTACACCTTC.

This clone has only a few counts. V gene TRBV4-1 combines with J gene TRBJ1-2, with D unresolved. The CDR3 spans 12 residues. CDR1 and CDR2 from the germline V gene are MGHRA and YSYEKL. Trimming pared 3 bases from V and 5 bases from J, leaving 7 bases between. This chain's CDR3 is CASSHQGYGYTF. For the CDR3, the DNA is TGCGCCAGCAGCCACCAAGGGTATGGCTACACCTTC.

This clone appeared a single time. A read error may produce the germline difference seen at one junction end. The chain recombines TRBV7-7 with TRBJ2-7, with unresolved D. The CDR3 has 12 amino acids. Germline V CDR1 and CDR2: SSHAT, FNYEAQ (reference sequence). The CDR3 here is CASSLWAYEQYF. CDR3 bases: TGTGCTAGCAGCTTATGGGCATACGAGCAGTACTTC.

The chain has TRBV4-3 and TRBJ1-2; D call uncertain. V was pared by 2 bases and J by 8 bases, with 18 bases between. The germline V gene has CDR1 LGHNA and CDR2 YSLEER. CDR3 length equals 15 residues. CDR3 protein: CASSQPLTGGGGYTF. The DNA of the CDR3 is TGCGCCAGCAGCCAACCCCTAACGGGAGGAGGAGGCTACACCTTC.

The CDR3 sequence is CASSALSGNEAFF. The DNA of the CDR3 is TGCGCCAGCAGTGCGCTAAGCGGGAACGAAGCTTTCTTT. The genes are TRBV10-2 and TRBJ1-1; D unresolved. Germline CDR1 WSHSY, CDR2 SAAADI. V lost 4 bases to trimming and J lost 8 bases, with 14 bases between them. This CDR3 spans 13 amino acids.

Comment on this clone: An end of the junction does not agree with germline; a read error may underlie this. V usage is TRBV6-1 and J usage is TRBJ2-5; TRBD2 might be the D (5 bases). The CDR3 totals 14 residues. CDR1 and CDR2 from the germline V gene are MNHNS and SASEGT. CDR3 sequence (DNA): TGTGCCAGCAGAGAAGCCGACCGAGGGGAGACCCAGTACTTC. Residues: CASREADRGETQYF.